The clone carrying this T cell receptor beta chain was detected a few times. The CDR3 consists of 15 residues. V shed 2 bases and J shed 5 bases, with 15 bases lying between them. Germline V CDR1 and CDR2: KGHSH, LQKENI. TCRdb itself ran the RT-PCR reads through MiXCR, one entry per CDR3 protein. The sample carries some 10,000 distinct CDR3 sequences, 22% recorded once. The sample comes from a study of patients and donors after allogeneic stem cell transplantation. This clonotype was obtained from a human donor who was either an allogeneic HSCT recipient or a stem cell or donor lymphocyte infusion donor (not recorded which). It is not recorded whose cells these are; they may come from a transplant donor. The rearrangement uses TRBV18 and TRBJ1-1, with D unresolved. Sequencing was carried out using blood, either unsorted or a sorted T cell fraction (not recorded which). The CDR3 region is CASSPSQVVNTEAFF. The CDR3 region has the DNA TGTGCCAGCTCACCATCCCAGGTTGTAAATACTGAAGCTTTCTTT.